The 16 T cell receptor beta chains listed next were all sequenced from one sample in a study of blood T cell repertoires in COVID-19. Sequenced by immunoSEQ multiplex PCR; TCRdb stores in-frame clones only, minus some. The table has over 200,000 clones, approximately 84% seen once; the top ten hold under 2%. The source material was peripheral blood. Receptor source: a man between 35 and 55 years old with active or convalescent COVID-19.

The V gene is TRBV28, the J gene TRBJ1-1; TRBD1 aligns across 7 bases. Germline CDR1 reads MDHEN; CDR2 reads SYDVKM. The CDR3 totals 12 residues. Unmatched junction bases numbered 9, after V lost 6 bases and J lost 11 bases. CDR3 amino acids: CASSPGQDWAFF. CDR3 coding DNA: TGTGCCAGCAGCCCCGGACAGGACTGGGCTTTCTTT.

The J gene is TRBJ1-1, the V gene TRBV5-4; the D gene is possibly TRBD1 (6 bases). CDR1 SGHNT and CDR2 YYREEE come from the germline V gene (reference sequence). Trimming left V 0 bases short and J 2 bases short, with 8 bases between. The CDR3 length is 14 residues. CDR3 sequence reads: CASSLGGHNTEAFF. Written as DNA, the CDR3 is TGTGCCAGCAGCTTGGGGGGACACAACACTGAAGCTTTCTTT.

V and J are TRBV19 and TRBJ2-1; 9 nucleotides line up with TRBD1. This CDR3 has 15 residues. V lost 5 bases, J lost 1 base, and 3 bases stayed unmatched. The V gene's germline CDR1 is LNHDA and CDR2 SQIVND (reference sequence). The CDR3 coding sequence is TGTGCCAGTAGTCTAGGGACAGGGTCCTACAATGAGCAGTTCTTC. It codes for CASSLGTGSYNEQFF.

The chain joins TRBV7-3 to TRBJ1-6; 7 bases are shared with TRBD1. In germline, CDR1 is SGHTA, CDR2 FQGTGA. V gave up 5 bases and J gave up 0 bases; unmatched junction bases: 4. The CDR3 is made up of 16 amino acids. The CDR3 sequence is CASSPTGSSYNSPLHF. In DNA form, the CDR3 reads TGTGCCAGCAGCCCGACAGGGAGCTCCTATAATTCACCCCTCCACTTT.

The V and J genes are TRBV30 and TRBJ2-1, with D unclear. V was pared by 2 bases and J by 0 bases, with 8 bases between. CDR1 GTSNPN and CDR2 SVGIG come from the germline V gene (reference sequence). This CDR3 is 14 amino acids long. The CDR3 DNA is TGTGCCTGGAGTCGTGTTAGCTCCTACAATGAGCAGTTCTTC. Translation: CAWSRVSSYNEQFF.

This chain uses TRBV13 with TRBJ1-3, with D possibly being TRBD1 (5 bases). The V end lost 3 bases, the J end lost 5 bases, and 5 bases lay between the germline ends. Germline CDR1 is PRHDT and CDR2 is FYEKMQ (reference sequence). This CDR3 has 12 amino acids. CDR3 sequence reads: CASSLDRNTIYF. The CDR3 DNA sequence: TGTGCCAGCAGCTTGGACAGAAACACCATATATTTT.

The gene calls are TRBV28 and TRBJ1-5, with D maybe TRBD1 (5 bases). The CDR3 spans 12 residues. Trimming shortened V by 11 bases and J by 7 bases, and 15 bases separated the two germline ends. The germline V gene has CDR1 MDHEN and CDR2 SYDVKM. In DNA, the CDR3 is TGTGCCGGCCGCAGGGCAGGACAGCCCCAGCATTTT. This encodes CAGRRAGQPQHF. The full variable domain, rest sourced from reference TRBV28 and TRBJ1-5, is DVKVTQSSRYLVKRTGEKVFLECVQDMDHENMFWYRQDPGLGLRLIYFSYDVKMKEKGDIPEGYSVSREKKERFSLILESASTNQTSMYLCAGRRAGQPQHFGDGTRLSIL.

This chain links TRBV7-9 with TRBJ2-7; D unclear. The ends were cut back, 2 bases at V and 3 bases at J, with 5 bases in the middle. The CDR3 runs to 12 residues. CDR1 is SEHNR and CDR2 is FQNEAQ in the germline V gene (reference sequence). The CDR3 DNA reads TGTGCCAGCAGCTTACCTAGCTACGAGCAGTACTTC. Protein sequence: CASSLPSYEQYF.

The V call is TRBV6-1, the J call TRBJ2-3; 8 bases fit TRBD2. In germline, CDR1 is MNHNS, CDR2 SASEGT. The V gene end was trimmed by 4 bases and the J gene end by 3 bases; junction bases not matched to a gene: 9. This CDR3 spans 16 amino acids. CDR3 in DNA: TGTGCCAGCAGTGGTCCTACGGGAGGGGGGACAGATACGCAGTATTTT. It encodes CASSGPTGGGTDTQYF.

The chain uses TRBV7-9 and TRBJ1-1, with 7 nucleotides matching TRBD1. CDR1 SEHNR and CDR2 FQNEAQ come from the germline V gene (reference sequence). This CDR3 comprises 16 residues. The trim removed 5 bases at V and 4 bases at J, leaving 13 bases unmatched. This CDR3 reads CASSAGKTGMSTEAFF. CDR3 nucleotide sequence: TGTGCCAGCAGCGCAGGAAAGACAGGGATGAGCACTGAAGCTTTCTTT.

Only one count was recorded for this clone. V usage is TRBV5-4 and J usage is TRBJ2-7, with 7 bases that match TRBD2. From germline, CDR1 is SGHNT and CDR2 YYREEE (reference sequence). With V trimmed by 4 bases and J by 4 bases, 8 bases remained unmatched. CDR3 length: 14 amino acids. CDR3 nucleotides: TGTGCCAGCAGCCCCGGACTAGAGCTATACGAGCAGTACTTC. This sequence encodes CASSPGLELYEQYF. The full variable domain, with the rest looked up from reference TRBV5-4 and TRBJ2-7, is ETGVTQSPTHLIKTRGQQVTLRCSSQSGHNTVSWYQQALGQGPQFIFQYYREEENGRGNFPPRFSGLQFPNYSSELNVNALELDDSALYLCASSPGLELYEQYFGPGTRLTVT.

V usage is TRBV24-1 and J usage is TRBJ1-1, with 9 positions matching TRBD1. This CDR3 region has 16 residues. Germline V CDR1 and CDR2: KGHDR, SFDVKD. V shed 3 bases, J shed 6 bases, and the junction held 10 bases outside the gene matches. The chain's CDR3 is CATSDPRQGGKAEAFF. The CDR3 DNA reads TGTGCCACCAGTGATCCTAGACAGGGGGGGAAGGCTGAAGCTTTCTTT.

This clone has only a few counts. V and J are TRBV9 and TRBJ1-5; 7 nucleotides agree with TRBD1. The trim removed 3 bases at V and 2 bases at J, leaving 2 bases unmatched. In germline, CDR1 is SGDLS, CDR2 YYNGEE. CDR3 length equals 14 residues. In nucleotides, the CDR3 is TGTGCCAGCAGCGAAGGGACAGGCAATCAGCCCCAGCATTTT. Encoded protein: CASSEGTGNQPQHF.

In DNA form, the CDR3 reads TGTGCCAGCAGCTTGGGCGGGGTGGAAGGCTACACCTTC. Protein sequence: CASSLGGVEGYTF. This chain joins TRBV7-2 and TRBJ1-2; no clear D. CDR1 and CDR2 from the germline V gene are SGHTA and FQGNSA. CDR3 length equals 13 residues. V was shortened by 3 bases and J by 8 bases, with 13 bases between the two germline ends.

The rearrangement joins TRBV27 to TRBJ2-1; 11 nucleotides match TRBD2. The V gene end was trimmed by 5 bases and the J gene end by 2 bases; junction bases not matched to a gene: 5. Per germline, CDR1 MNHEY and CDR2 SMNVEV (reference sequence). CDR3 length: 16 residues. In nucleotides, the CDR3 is TGTGCCAGCAGTGTCACTAGCGGGAGCGCCTACAATGAGCAGTTCTTC. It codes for CASSVTSGSAYNEQFF.

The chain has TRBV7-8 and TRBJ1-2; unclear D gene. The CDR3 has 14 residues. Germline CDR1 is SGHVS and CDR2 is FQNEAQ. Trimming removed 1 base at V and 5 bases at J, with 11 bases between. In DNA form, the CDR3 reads TGTGCCAGCAGCTTAGTTCGGCAGGATTATGGCTACACCTTC. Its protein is CASSLVRQDYGYTF.